The rows below give T cell receptor beta chains drawn from one sample of a study of CD8+ T cells in alopecia areata. Generated by immunoSEQ multiplex PCR, the TCRdb table keeps only in-frame clones and is missing some. This sample has around 100,000 clones, with 55% found just once. The sequenced sample was CD4+ T cells sorted from blood. Receptors were obtained from a human donor in good health. The CDR3 runs from the conserved cysteine through the conserved F or W. D genes are given only for firm matches. For some rows the clone size is stated as once, few or many, or as a class when expanded; others skip it.

J | V | size | D | DNA | CDR3
TRBJ1-2 | TRBV6-5 | - | TRBD1 | TGTGCCAGCAGGGGACAGGGGTTCCCTAACTATGGCTACACCTTC | CASRGQGFPNYGYTF
TRBJ1-6 | TRBV14 | few | - | TGTGCCAGCAGCCAAGATACCGATTCACCCCTCCACTTT | CASSQDTDSPLHF
TRBJ2-5 | TRBV7-6 | - | - | TGTGCCAGCAGCCGGGGGAGGCAAGAGACCCAGTACTTC | CASSRGRQETQYF
TRBJ2-1 | TRBV2 | - | TRBD2 | TGTGCCAGCAGACGGACTAGCGGGGGGGAGCAGTTCTTC | CASRRTSGGEQFF
TRBJ1-1 | TRBV29-1 | - | - | TGCAGCGCTTCGACAGTGAACACTGAAGCTTTCTTT | CSASTVNTEAFF
TRBJ1-1 | TRBV9 | - | - | TGTGCCAGCAGCCCTGGAGGAGGGAACACTGAAGCTTTCTTT | CASSPGGGNTEAFF
TRBJ2-5 | TRBV29-1 | - | - | TGCAGCCAGACTAACGACTACCAAGAGACCCAGTACTTC | CSQTNDYQETQYF
TRBJ2-3 | TRBV5-1 | - | - | TGCGCCAGCAGCTTGCGAACAGATACGCAGTATTTT | CASSLRTDTQYF
TRBJ2-5 | TRBV7-2 | - | - | TGTGCCAGCACCCCCTTCCACGAGACCCAGTACTTC | CASTPFHETQYF
TRBJ2-1 | TRBV30 | - | - | TGTGCCACTACCGGGGAGAGCTCCTACAATGAGCAGTTCTTC | CATTGESSYNEQFF
TRBJ1-6 | TRBV9 | - | - | TGTGCCAGCAGCGTTGGTCCTAATTCACCCCTCCACTTT | CASSVGPNSPLHF
TRBJ1-1 | TRBV28 | - | - | TGTGCCAGCAGTTCCGCTCAGGGGACTGAAGCTTTCTTT | CASSSAQGTEAFF
TRBJ1-1 | TRBV4-2 | many | - | TGTGCCAGCAGCCGGGGGGGTTTGAACACTGAAGCTTTCTTT | CASSRGGLNTEAFF
TRBJ2-7 | TRBV30 | - | - | TGTGCCTGGAGTGCCCAGGGGTACGAGCAGTACTTC | CAWSAQGYEQYF
TRBJ1-2 | TRBV10-3 | - | - | TGTGCCATCAGTGAGTCCTACGGGGTGGGGACCCACTATGGCTACACCTTC | CAISESYGVGTHYGYTF
TRBJ1-1 | TRBV29-1 | - | - | TGCAGCGTGAAGGGGGTTTTGAACACTGAAGCTTTCTTT | CSVKGVLNTEAFF
TRBJ2-5 | TRBV5-4 | - | - | TGTGCCAGCGGCAGGGTTGTGGGAGAGACCCAGTACTTC | CASGRVVGETQYF
TRBJ2-3 | TRBV5-4 | - | - | TGCGCCAGCAGCTTGGCGGATCCACACGGTACGCAGTATTTT | CASSLADPHGTQYF
TRBJ2-1 | TRBV4-2 | - | TRBD1 | TGTGCCAGCAGCCAGCAGACAGGGGATGAGCAGTTCTTC | CASSQQTGDEQFF
TRBJ2-7 | TRBV29-1 | - | - | TGCAGCGTTGTAAGGACAAACCCCTACGAGCAGTACTTC | CSVVRTNPYEQYF
TRBJ2-1 | TRBV6-5 | - | TRBD2 | TGTGCCAGCAGTTCCTTGGCTAGCGGGGGTGCCGATGAGCAGTTCTTC | CASSSLASGGADEQFF
TRBJ2-5 | TRBV10-3 | few | - | TGTGCCATCAGTGAGTCAGGCAGACAAGAGACCCAGTACTTC | CAISESGRQETQYF
TRBJ1-2 | TRBV7-9 | - | TRBD1 | TGTGCCAGCGGGAGACAGGGAGGCTATGGCTACACCTTC | CASGRQGGYGYTF
TRBJ2-3 | TRBV2 | - | TRBD2 | TGTGCCAGCTTGCGGCGAGCGGGGAGCACAGATACGCAGTATTTT | CASLRRAGSTDTQYF
TRBJ2-7 | TRBV7-9 | - | - | TGTGCCAGCAGCTTAGCTAGTACAAATGGCGAGCAGTACTTC | CASSLASTNGEQYF
TRBJ1-5 | TRBV25-1 | - | TRBD1 | TGTGCCAGTAAGACAGGGGAGGATCAGCCCCAGCATTTT | CASKTGEDQPQHF
TRBJ2-5 | TRBV2 | - | - | TGTGCCAGCAGACCTCAGACAGGTTCAGAGACCCAGTACTTC | CASRPQTGSETQYF
TRBJ2-7 | TRBV13 | - | - | TGTGCCAGCAGCTTAGTAACTACCCTGTCCTCCTCCTACGAGCAGTACTTC | CASSLVTTLSSSYEQYF
TRBJ1-1 | TRBV30 | - | - | TGTGCCTGGTCAAAGGGGGGAGTGAACACTGAAGCTTTCTTT | CAWSKGGVNTEAFF
TRBJ2-2 | TRBV5-4 | - | - | TGTGCCAGCAGCGCCGGACCGGGGACCGGGGAGCTGTTTTTT | CASSAGPGTGELFF
TRBJ2-1 | TRBV29-1 | - | TRBD2 | TGCAGCGTTGATGTCCAACTAGCGGGGTTCAATGAGCAGTTCTTC | CSVDVQLAGFNEQFF
TRBJ1-2 | TRBV10-3 | - | - | TGTGCCATCAGTGATCAGGGCTTCTATGGCTACACCTTC | CAISDQGFYGYTF
TRBJ1-2 | TRBV2 | - | TRBD1 | TGTGCCAGCAGACACGACAGGGAACAGGAAAGCTACACCTTC | CASRHDREQESYTF
TRBJ1-2 | TRBV30 | - | TRBD1 | TGTGCCTGGAGATCTGGACAGGGGTATGGCTACACCTTC | CAWRSGQGYGYTF
TRBJ1-1 | TRBV5-1 | - | TRBD1 | TGCGCCAGCAGCTTCGACAGGGCCTCTGAAGCTTTCTTT | CASSFDRASEAFF
TRBJ2-1 | TRBV29-1 | - | - | TGCAGCGTTGAGGACAGTATCGGTGAGCAGTTCTTC | CSVEDSIGEQFF
TRBJ1-1 | TRBV6-5 | - | - | TGTGCCAGCAGTAGACGCGGTATCGCCCCCGACGAAGCTTTCTTT | CASSRRGIAPDEAFF
TRBJ1-6 | TRBV4-3 | - | TRBD1 | TGCGCCAGCAGCCCGCAGGGGGTCCAGAATTCACCCCTCCACTTT | CASSPQGVQNSPLHF
TRBJ1-1 | TRBV4-1 | - | - | TGCGCCAGCAGCCATGCCGACACGGCACGGATGAACACTGAAGCTTTCTTT | CASSHADTARMNTEAFF
TRBJ2-5 | TRBV5-1 | few | - | TGCGCCAGCAGCTTGGGGGGACCTGGCGAGACCCAGTACTTC | CASSLGGPGETQYF
TRBJ1-5 | TRBV7-2 | - | - | TGTGCCAGCAGAGCCAGGGGTTCGCAAAATCAGCCCCAGCATTTT | CASRARGSQNQPQHF
TRBJ2-7 | TRBV7-9 | few | - | TGTGCCAGCAGCCCAACCCCGGGGACCGTTCCTACGAAGCAGTACTTC | CASSPTPGTVPTKQYF
TRBJ2-4 | TRBV7-3 | once | TRBD1 | TGTGCCAGCAGCTTAACGGCGGGTTCAACAGGGGGCTATCAGTACTTC | CASSLTAGSTGGYQYF
TRBJ2-3 | TRBV7-2 | few | - | TGTGCCAGCGGTCCCGCGGGCACAGATACGCAGTATTTT | CASGPAGTDTQYF
TRBJ2-1 | TRBV4-2 | few | - | TGTGCCAGCAGCCAAGATCTGTGGCGGAGCAATGAGCAGTTCTTC | CASSQDLWRSNEQFF
TRBJ2-3 | TRBV25-1 | - | TRBD1 | TGTGCCAGCGCGGGACAGGGAGGCGCAGATACGCAGTATTTT | CASAGQGGADTQYF
TRBJ1-1 | TRBV6-6 | - | - | TGTGCCAGCAGTTCGGGGACGGTCAACACTGAAGCTTTCTTT | CASSSGTVNTEAFF
TRBJ2-5 | TRBV5-1 | - | - | TGCGCCAGCAGCTTGTTAACTACCCAAGAGACCCAGTACTTC | CASSLLTTQETQYF
TRBJ1-2 | TRBV2 | - | TRBD1 | TGTGCCAGCAGCGAGGGACAGGCAGGCTATGGCTACACCTTC | CASSEGQAGYGYTF
TRBJ1-2 | TRBV6-7 | few | - | TGTGCCCGCTACACATATGGCTACACCTTC | CARYTYGYTF
TRBJ1-2 | TRBV29-1 | - | - | TGCAGCGTTGAAGAAGGTATGGGGTATGGCTACACCTTC | CSVEEGMGYGYTF
TRBJ2-2 | TRBV19 | - | TRBD2 | TGTGCCAGTAGGACCCAGCGGGGGGGGCCTGCCACCGGGGAGCTGTTTTTT | CASRTQRGGPATGELFF
TRBJ2-2 | TRBV19 | - | - | TGTGCCAGTAATGATCTGTGGGGTTCGGGCACCGGGGAGCTGTTTTTT | CASNDLWGSGTGELFF
TRBJ1-6 | TRBV7-3 | - | - | TGTGCCAGCAGCTTGACGGCCAGGTCACCCCTCCACTTT | CASSLTARSPLHF
TRBJ2-7 | TRBV29-1 | few | TRBD1 | TGCAGCGGCGGACAGGGGCCCAACGAGCAGTACTTC | CSGGQGPNEQYF
TRBJ1-2 | TRBV30 | - | - | TGTGCCTGGAGTGTAAGGATGGCGCGTGGCTACACCTTC | CAWSVRMARGYTF
TRBJ2-7 | TRBV20-1 | many | TRBD1 | TGCAGTGAAGACAGGGGGTACGAGCAGTACTTC | CSEDRGYEQYF